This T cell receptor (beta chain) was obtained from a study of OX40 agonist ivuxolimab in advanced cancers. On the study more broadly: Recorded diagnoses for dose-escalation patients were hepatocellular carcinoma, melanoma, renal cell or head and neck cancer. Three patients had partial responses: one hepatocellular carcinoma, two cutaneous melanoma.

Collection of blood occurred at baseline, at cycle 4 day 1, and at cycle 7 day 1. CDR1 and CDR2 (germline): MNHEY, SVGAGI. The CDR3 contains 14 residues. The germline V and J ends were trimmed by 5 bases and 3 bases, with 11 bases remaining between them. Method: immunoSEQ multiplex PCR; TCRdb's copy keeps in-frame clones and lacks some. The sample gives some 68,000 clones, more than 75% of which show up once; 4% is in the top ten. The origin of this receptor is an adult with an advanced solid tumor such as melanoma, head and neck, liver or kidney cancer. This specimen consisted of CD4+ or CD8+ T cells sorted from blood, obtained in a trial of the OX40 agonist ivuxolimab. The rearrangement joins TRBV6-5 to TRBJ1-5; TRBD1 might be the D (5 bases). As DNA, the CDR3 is TGTGCCAGCAGTGATAACAGGCACAATCAGCCCCAGCATTTT. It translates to CASSDNRHNQPQHF.